Listed below are T cell receptor beta chains from one sample, sequenced in a study of blood T cell repertoires in COVID-19. The assay was immunoSEQ multiplex PCR, and TCRdb's table has in-frame clones only and misses some. The sample yields 210,000 or so clones, more than 80% seen once. The sample was peripheral blood. The source is a man aged 25 to 45 with COVID-19, enrolled during active disease. The CDR3 runs from the conserved cysteine through the conserved F or W. The order of the fields is D gene, J gene, clone size, V gene, CDR3 protein, CDR3 DNA. The D gene is left open where the match is weak. Size is stated for part of the rows, as once, few or many counts, or as a class when the clone is expanded.

TRBD1,TRBJ1-3,NA,TRBV29-1,CSVRDRASGNTIYF,TGCAGCGTTCGGGACAGGGCCTCTGGAAACACCATATATTTT
TRBD1,TRBJ2-2,NA,TRBV5-4,CATWDRGSAGELFF,TGTGCCACTTGGGACAGGGGCTCTGCCGGGGAGCTGTTTTTT
TRBD2,TRBJ2-7,NA,TRBV4-1,CASSQGDSGTYEQYF,TGCGCCAGCAGCCAAGGAGATAGCGGGACGTACGAGCAGTACTTC
NA,TRBJ1-2,few,TRBV20-1,CSARVSTGYTF,TGCAGTGCTAGAGTCTCTACTGGCTACACCTTC
TRBD1,TRBJ1-2,once,TRBV3-1/TRBV3-2,CASSQGTGLYGYTF,TGTGCCAGCAGCCAAGGGACAGGGCTCTATGGCTACACCTTC
NA,TRBJ1-2,NA,TRBV25-1,CASSEGVFGYTF,TGTGCCAGCAGTGAAGGAGTCTTCGGCTACACCTTC
TRBD1,TRBJ1-2,NA,TRBV18,CASSPPSTGGSYGYTF,TGTGCCAGCTCACCACCTTCGACAGGGGGCTCCTATGGCTACACCTTC
NA,TRBJ2-3,once,TRBV11-2,CASSLDTSTDTQYF,TGTGCCAGCAGCTTAGACACTAGCACAGATACGCAGTATTTT
NA,TRBJ1-1,NA,TRBV12-3/TRBV12-4,CASSPYQNTEAFF,TGTGCCAGCAGTCCCTACCAGAACACTGAAGCTTTCTTT
NA,TRBJ1-3,NA,TRBV7-3,CASSLMGGTAHSGNTIYF,TGTGCCAGCAGCTTAATGGGGGGGACGGCACACTCTGGAAACACCATATATTTT
NA,TRBJ1-2,NA,TRBV28,CASSLRGYGYTF,TGTGCCAGCAGTTTGAGGGGGTATGGCTACACCTTC
NA,TRBJ1-5,NA,TRBV6-5,CASSPTDINQPQHF,TGTGCCAGCAGCCCGACAGATATCAATCAGCCCCAGCATTTT
TRBD1,TRBJ2-4,NA,TRBV7-2,CASSPGQGLAKNIQYF,TGTGCCAGCAGCCCAGGACAGGGATTAGCCAAAAACATTCAGTACTTC
TRBD1,TRBJ2-7,NA,TRBV6-5,CASSWGQGSSYEQYF,TGTGCCAGCAGTTGGGGACAGGGGAGCTCCTACGAGCAGTACTTC
NA,TRBJ2-1,NA,TRBV4-2,CASSQEPRSGEQFF,TGTGCCAGCAGCCAAGAGCCCCGCAGCGGTGAGCAGTTCTTC
NA,TRBJ1-6,NA,TRBV28,CASKGGAGSPLHF,TGTGCCAGCAAAGGGGGGGCCGGGTCACCCCTCCACTTT
TRBD2,TRBJ2-2,once,TRBV4-2,CASSQRSGRSSGELFF,TGTGCCAGCAGCCAGAGAAGCGGGAGGAGTTCCGGGGAGCTGTTTTTT
NA,TRBJ1-1,once,TRBV9,CASSTRGTEAFF,TGTGCCAGCAGCACAAGGGGCACTGAAGCTTTCTTT
NA,TRBJ2-7,NA,TRBV10-3,CATTQGSYYEQYF,TGTGCCACGACGCAGGGGTCGTACTACGAGCAGTACTTC
NA,TRBJ1-4,NA,TRBV29-1,CSVEGSGLNEKLFF,TGCAGCGTTGAAGGATCAGGGCTTAATGAAAAACTGTTTTTT
NA,TRBJ1-5,NA,TRBV6-6,CASKGWDSNQPQHF,TGTGCCAGCAAGGGGTGGGATAGCAATCAGCCCCAGCATTTT
TRBD1,TRBJ1-5,NA,TRBV30,CAWATGGLNQPQHF,TGTGCCTGGGCGACAGGGGGCCTTAATCAGCCCCAGCATTTT
TRBD2,TRBJ2-7,few,TRBV27,CASGSGGFKQYF,TGTGCCAGCGGTAGCGGGGGGTTCAAGCAGTACTTC
NA,TRBJ2-3,NA,TRBV7-3,CASSLTRPGINTDTQYF,TGTGCCAGCAGCTTAACGAGGCCGGGGATAAACACAGATACGCAGTATTTT
NA,TRBJ2-1,NA,TRBV5-4,CASSLVSGGRDEQFF,TGTGCCAGCAGCTTGGTCTCGGGGGGCAGGGATGAGCAGTTCTTC
TRBD1,TRBJ2-7,NA,TRBV15,CATSARQGVTHF,TGTGCCACCAGCGCCCGACAGGGGGTGACGCACTTC
TRBD2,TRBJ2-1,NA,TRBV28,CASSSPAGGPYNEQFF,TGTGCCAGCAGCTCTCCAGCGGGAGGACCCTACAATGAGCAGTTCTTC